This T cell receptor (beta chain) was captured by sequencing in a study of T cell repertoires in cytomegalovirus infection. This CDR3 comprises 15 residues. V shed 2 bases and J shed 5 bases, with 10 bases lying between them. CDR1 is MNHNY and CDR2 is SVGAGI in the germline V gene (reference sequence). Study-level findings and limits: Public TCR beta family frequency separated CMV-and-HLA carriers, including in an independent cohort.

On this clonotype itself: What it recognizes is unknown.

MiXCR, run by TCRdb on the reads, gives a single entry per CDR3 protein. In the table there are around 190,000 distinct CDR3 sequences, over 13% of which are singletons. Sequencing was done on a sample of PBMCs. The rearrangement uses TRBV6-6 and TRBJ1-6, with a possible D match to TRBD1 (6 bases). The TCR was taken from a human donor in good health (CMV status not recorded). Some clones in this sample may be carry-over from other donors' samples. CDR3 sequence (DNA): TGTGCCAGCAGTTACCCCCGACAGGATAATTCACCCCTCCACTTT. Translated, it gives CASSYPRQDNSPLHF.